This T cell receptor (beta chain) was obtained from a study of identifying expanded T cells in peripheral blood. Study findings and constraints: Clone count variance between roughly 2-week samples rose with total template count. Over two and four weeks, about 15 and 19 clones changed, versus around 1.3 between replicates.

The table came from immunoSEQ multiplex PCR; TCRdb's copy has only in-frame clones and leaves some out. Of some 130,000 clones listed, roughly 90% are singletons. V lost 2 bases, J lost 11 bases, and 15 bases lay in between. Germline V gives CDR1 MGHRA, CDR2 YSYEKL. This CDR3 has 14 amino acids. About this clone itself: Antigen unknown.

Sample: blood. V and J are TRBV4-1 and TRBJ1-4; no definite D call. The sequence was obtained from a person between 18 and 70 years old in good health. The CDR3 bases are TGCGCCAGCAGCCAACTCAATACCGGGTCCAAACTGTTTTTT. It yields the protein CASSQLNTGSKLFF.